The TCR beta chain described here comes from a study of blood T cell repertoires in COVID-19. Germline CDR1 reads LGHNA; CDR2 reads YNFKEQ. Trimming left V 1 base short and J 4 bases short, with 10 bases between. The CDR3 is 14 residues long. The repertoire was sequenced with immunoSEQ multiplex PCR; TCRdb's copy has only in-frame clones and lacks some. Here the sample spans roughly 170,000 clones, 84% being singletons. V gene TRBV4-2 combines with J gene TRBJ1-1; tentative D call: TRBD1 (5 bases). The clonotype originates from a man aged 45-65 years who had recovered from COVID-19. Sequencing input: PBMCs or T cells enriched from blood (not recorded which). CDR3 amino acids: CASSQAGQGTEAFF. CDR3 bases: TGTGCCAGCAGCCAAGCCGGCCAGGGCACTGAAGCTTTCTTT.